The present T cell receptor beta chain was sequenced within a study of tumor-infiltrating lymphocytes in oesophageal squamous cell carcinoma. CDR1 and CDR2 (germline): MDHEN, SYDVKM. The CDR3 is 13 residues long. TCRdb passed the PCR reads through MiXCR, listing each CDR3 protein once. The top ten clones hold 30% to 40% of a sample with about 10,000 distinct CDR3 sequences, about 55% of them seen once. This receptor was identified in a male donor with esophageal squamous cell carcinoma. The gene calls are TRBV28 and TRBJ2-1; D remains unclear. With the DNA end fitting TRBJ1-2 better, the J assignment may be wrong. Material for sequencing was esophageal tumor tissue. CDR3 DNA sequence: TGTGCCAGCAGACTCAGCACTAACTATGGCTACACCTTC. This encodes CASRLSTNYGYTF.